This entry features one TCR beta chain sequence. Its specificity is unknown. This PCR relied on a set of 60 Vbeta primers and 13 Jbeta primers. Assay: immunoSEQ multiplex PCR; the TCRdb copy retains only in-frame clones and omits some. The table records a few hundred thousand clones, just over 70% of them present only once. The germline CDR1 and CDR2 sequences are SGHVS and FQNEAQ. The CDR3 spans 18 residues. V was clipped by 0 bases and J by 1 base; unmatched bases: 6. The entry originates in a study of cytomegalovirus exposure and HLA in healthy donors. Study-wide points: DRB1 showed the most TCR associations and HLA-C the fewest in a later analysis, as rates varied by HLA locus. Later, an analysis found that common viral pathogens appeared to be linked with several of the most significant clusters.

This rearrangement joins TRBV7-8 to TRBJ2-5, with 12 bases aligning to TRBD2. This TCR came from a female donor in good health and CMV-seronegative. The material sequenced was PBMCs. The CDR3 loop is CASSLADLAGGPQETQYF. CDR3 nucleotide sequence: TGTGCCAGCAGCTTAGCGGACCTAGCGGGAGGGCCCCAAGAGACCCAGTACTTC.